This T cell receptor (beta chain) was sequenced in a study of neoadjuvant anti-PD-1 for oral cavity cancer. Germline CDR1 LNHDA, CDR2 SQIVND (reference sequence). This CDR3 contains 14 residues. Between the trimmed V and J ends, which lost 3 bases and 4 bases, there was a span of 12 bases. The table lists this clone with a few counts. Some clones are missing from TCRdb's copy, which holds only in-frame ones; the method was immunoSEQ multiplex PCR. The sample has about 7,500 clones; around 70% are singletons. This chain joins TRBV19 and TRBJ1-1, with a tentative D call TRBD1 (5 bases). The sequence derives from a person aged 35-79 years with oral cavity squamous cell carcinoma. The source material was PBMCs, sampled before nivolumab (anti-PD-1) treatment. The CDR3: CASSMAGLATEAFF. Written as DNA, the CDR3 is TGTGCCAGTAGTATGGCAGGGCTGGCCACTGAAGCTTTCTTT.